What follows is one T cell receptor beta chain and its context. Its cognate antigen is unknown. This specimen comes from a study of PD-1 blockade in mismatch repair-deficient tumors. Study results and limitations: Tumor-resident clones, often undetectable pretreatment in blood, expanded then contracted after pembrolizumab.

Trimming cost V 4 bases and J 1 base, with 11 bases left between them. This CDR3 spans 14 amino acids. In germline, CDR1 is SGHRS, CDR2 YFSETQ. The protocol was immunoSEQ multiplex PCR, while the TCRdb copy is restricted to in-frame clones and leaves out a portion. Among more than 9,500 clones listed, around 85% were seen once. Time point here: roughly ten-day in vitro stimulation with candidate neoantigen peptide 2. The V call is TRBV5-1, the J call TRBJ1-1; D is uncertain. The sequence derives from an adult with mismatch repair-deficient cancer. The specimen was cells cultured in vitro, collected from a patient treated with pembrolizumab. CDR3 sequence reads: CASSRSGGNTEAFF. The CDR3 DNA sequence: TGCGCCAGCAGCAGATCGGGAGGGAACACTGAAGCTTTCTTT.